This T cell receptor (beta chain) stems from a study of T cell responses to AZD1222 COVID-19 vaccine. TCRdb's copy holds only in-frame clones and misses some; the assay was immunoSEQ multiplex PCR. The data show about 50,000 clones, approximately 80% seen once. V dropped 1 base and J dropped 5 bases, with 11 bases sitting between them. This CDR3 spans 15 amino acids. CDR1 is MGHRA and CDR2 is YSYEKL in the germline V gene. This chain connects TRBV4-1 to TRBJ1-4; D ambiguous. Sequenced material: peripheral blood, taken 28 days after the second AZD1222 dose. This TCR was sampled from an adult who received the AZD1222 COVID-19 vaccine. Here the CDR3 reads CASSQVGQKNEKLFF. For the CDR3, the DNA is TGCGCCAGCAGCCAAGTTGGTCAGAAGAATGAAAAACTGTTTTTT.